This T cell receptor beta chain was identified during a study of graft-versus-host responses after intestinal transplantation (dated by TCRdb to about 2021). About the study as a whole: Recipients received multivisceral, liver-intestinal, or isolated intestinal transplants. Anti-thymocyte globulin induction was given to all recipients, followed by maintenance tacrolimus and steroids for two to three years. Graft-versus-host and host-versus-graft alloreactive T cell clones were tracked in the graft, circulation and bone marrow after intestinal transplantation using bulk TCR-beta CDR3 sequencing. The cohort enrolled about two dozen intestinal transplant recipients including one retransplant, and a few patients lacking pretransplant specimens were excluded. Donor T cell macrochimerism was defined as a peak of at least 4% donor T cells among recipient peripheral blood mononuclear cells. Samples from three later patients were sequenced in-house on an Illumina MiSeq with MiXCR processing rather than by the commercial service. Alloreactive clones were identified by sequencing pre-transplant mixed lymphocyte reaction products and comparing them with unstimulated pre-transplant donor and recipient T cells.

The germline ends are 11 bases apart after V is trimmed by 5 bases and J by 7 bases. The CDR3 runs 13 amino acids, cysteine and phenylalanine included. Only the CDR3 DNA stays, 39 bases, in frame from base 1. CDR1 and CDR2, looked up from the germline V gene, are SGHTA and FQGTGA. Overall results and qualifications from the work: The conclusions were limited by the relatively low number and heterogeneity of the intestinal transplant patients. GvH clones were detected in recipient bone marrow, and some of these GvH clones were observed earlier in ileal mucosa or blood, consistent with an intestinal mucosal origin. High GvH to HvG T cell clonal ratios were observed in the allografts of patients with donor T cell macrochimerism. Early after transplant, peak levels of circulating GvH clones were found to be associated with declines in HvG clones.

This specimen's time point label, interpreted: cells obtained before transplantation from donor or recipient. CD3+CD4+ and CD3+CD8+ populations were FACS-sorted from unstimulated pre-transplant donor and recipient cells taken from spleen or lymph nodes. About this clone itself: It lacks a known antigen. Base qualities are not at hand, and no much larger clone is one base apart.

The library was made by the immunoSEQ multiplex PCR assay. In most patients, genomic DNA was isolated using the Qiagen DNeasy Blood and Tissue Kit and sent frozen to Adaptive Biotechnologies for TCR sequencing. For most patients, genomic DNA was subjected to high-throughput TCR-beta CDR3 sequencing by Adaptive Biotechnologies. The authors' analysis ran thus. TCR sequencing data for around 19 patients were retrieved from Adaptive's ImmunoSEQ software; a few other patients were processed with MiXCR and VDJtools. To correct CD4 versus CD8 sorting errors, sequences present in both subsets at a frequency ratio below 5:1 were removed. Because the origin of CDR3 nucleotide sequences shared between donor and recipient could not be assigned, those sequences were removed. Alloreactive clones required at least 2-fold expansion over unstimulated cells and minimum CFSE-low frequency of 0.002% (template counts) or 0.001% (read counts). Clones were considered mappable if detected in sequenced pre-transplant spleen, lymph node, or MLR CFSE-low populations of the donor or recipient. Cumulative frequency of alloreactive clones was calculated as a percentage of all sequences weighted by copy number. Held by TCRdb, this immuneACCESS table contains in-frame sequences only and omits some clones. Under half of the omission traces to an unresolved V gene where checked; the cause of the rest is unknown. V and J calls plus clone size are reproduced from that table; the DNA served to infer D and trimming. The sample records roughly 92,000 clones, 88% of which are singletons. The ten largest clones add up to around 0.3% of the sample.

In this chain, TRBV7-3 is recombined with TRBJ2-2; the D gene cannot be named for sure. The input for sequencing was unstimulated CD4+ T cells sorted from spleen or lymph node cells, taken before transplant. This TCR was sampled from a human donor who was the organ donor for an intestinal transplant. The CDR3 sequence is CASSPSSVGELFF. In nucleotide form, the sequence is TGTGCCAGCAGCCCCTCGTCTGTCGGGGAGCTGTTTTTT. The reference TRBV7-3 and TRBJ2-2 proteins fill in what lies around the CDR3, so the full variable domain reads GAGVSQTPSNKVTEKGKYVELRCDPISGHTALYWYRQSLGQGPEFLIYFQGTGAADDSGLPNDRFFAVRPEGSVSTLKIQRTERGDSAVYLCASSPSSVGELFFGEGSRLTVL.